Listed below are T cell receptor beta chains from one sample, sequenced in a study of shared clonotypes between healthy human individuals. Assay used: immunoSEQ multiplex PCR; TCRdb lists only in-frame clones, some missing. The table records around 500,000 clones, roughly 77% of them present only once. Sequenced sample: PBMCs. The receptors shown here come from a woman in her thirties or forties in good health. Some clones in this sample may be carry-over from other donors' samples. Each CDR3 is given with its conserved first and last residue. The order of the fields is clone size, J gene, V gene, D gene, CDR3 DNA, CDR3 protein. A D gene is named only where the DNA matches it firmly. Only some rows state a clone size, as once, few, many or a class for expanded clones.

NA TRBJ1-5 TRBV5-6 TRBD1 TGTGCCAGCAGCTCCTTAAGGGACAGGGCTAATCAGCCCCAGCATTTT CASSSLRDRANQPQHF
NA TRBJ2-7 TRBV4-1 NA TGCGCCAGCAGCCTCACAGGGGAGGGAACCTACGAGCAGTACTTC CASSLTGEGTYEQYF
once TRBJ2-7 TRBV18 TRBD1 TGTGCCAGCTCACCACAGGGGGCGGCGTCCTACGAGCAGTACTTC CASSPQGAASYEQYF
NA TRBJ2-6 TRBV10-3 NA TGTGCCATCATGGGGGCCAGGGGAGACTCTGGGGCCAACGTCCTGACTTTC CAIMGARGDSGANVLTF
once TRBJ1-2 TRBV5-4 TRBD1 TGTGCCAGCAGCTTTTTGTCCGGACAGGGGGCGCTGAGCTATGGCTACACCTTC CASSFLSGQGALSYGYTF
NA TRBJ2-7 TRBV19 TRBD1 TGTGCCAGTAGTTTGAACAGGGGTAATATTTACGAGCAGTACTTC CASSLNRGNIYEQYF
NA TRBJ2-2 TRBV28 TRBD1 TGTGCCAGCAGTACCGGGACAGGTTACACCGGGGAGCTGTTTTTT CASSTGTGYTGELFF
NA TRBJ2-2 TRBV7-9 NA TGTGCCAGCAGCCCCTCCGGGACTTATTACACCGGGGAGCTGTTTTTT CASSPSGTYYTGELFF
NA TRBJ2-7 TRBV5-4 TRBD2 TGTGCCAGCAGCGACGGACTAGCGGGAGACTACGAGCAGTACTTC CASSDGLAGDYEQYF
NA TRBJ1-3 TRBV6-1 NA TGTGCCAGCAGTGGGATCGGACGGAGCTCTGGAAACACCATATATTTT CASSGIGRSSGNTIYF
many TRBJ2-3 TRBV9 NA TGTGCCAGCAGCAAGCCAGGGATTACAGATACGCAGTATTTT CASSKPGITDTQYF
NA TRBJ2-1 TRBV9 NA TGTGCCAGCAGCGCGGGGTTCAATGAGCAGTTCTTC CASSAGFNEQFF
NA TRBJ2-4 TRBV5-4 TRBD2 TGTGCCAGCAGCTTGGGGCTAGCGGGAGGGGACATTCAGTACTTC CASSLGLAGGDIQYF
NA TRBJ2-3 TRBV5-5 NA TGTGCCAGCAGCTTGCTGGGCGGCACAGATACGCAGTATTTT CASSLLGGTDTQYF
NA TRBJ1-3 TRBV19 NA TGTGCCAGTAGCCCCCGTGGCCCTAGCTCTGGAAACACCATATATTTT CASSPRGPSSGNTIYF
NA TRBJ2-7 TRBV6-1 NA TGTGCCAGTTCAGGACTCGGAGGGGCCTCCGAGCAGTACTTC CASSGLGGASEQYF
NA TRBJ2-7 TRBV27 NA TGTGCCAGCAAAAACTTGAACGAGCAGTACTTC CASKNLNEQYF
NA TRBJ2-7 TRBV7-2 NA TGTGCCAGCAGCTTTGGTGGAGGCTACGAGCAGTACTTC CASSFGGGYEQYF
few TRBJ2-1 TRBV23-1 TRBD1 TGCGCCAGCAGTCTGTCGCGACAGGGTGGGAATGAGCAGTTCTTC CASSLSRQGGNEQFF
NA TRBJ2-7 TRBV7-9 TRBD2 TGTGCCAGCAGCTTAGCCCCCATGGGGCGGGAGAGAATCTACGAGCAGTACTTC CASSLAPMGRERIYEQYF
NA TRBJ2-2 TRBV10-1 NA TGCGCCAGCAGTGAGTCGTTAGCTAACACCGGGGAGCTGTTTTTT CASSESLANTGELFF
NA TRBJ2-6 TRBV2 TRBD2 TGTGCCAGCACCGAGGGACTAGCGGGAGCTGGGGCCAACGTCCTGACTTTC CASTEGLAGAGANVLTF
NA TRBJ2-5 TRBV4-1 TRBD2 TGCGCCAGCAGCCGGCTAGCGGGGGAGACCCAGTACTTC CASSRLAGETQYF
NA TRBJ2-7 TRBV6-5 NA TGTGCCAGCAGCCCAGGAGAGGTCGACGAGCAGTACTTC CASSPGEVDEQYF
NA TRBJ2-2 TRBV5-1 NA TGCGCCAGCAGCTTCGGGGCCACCACCGGGGAGCTGTTTTTT CASSFGATTGELFF
NA TRBJ2-5 TRBV7-2 NA TGTGCCAGCAGCTTAAGCGGATCTGGGCAAGAGACCCAGTACTTC CASSLSGSGQETQYF
NA TRBJ2-2 TRBV21-1 NA TGTGCCAGCAGCACCTTCACCTACACCGGGGAGCTGTTTTTT CASSTFTYTGELFF
NA TRBJ1-1 TRBV30 TRBD1 TGTGCCTGGAGGGCCGGACAGGTTACCGCTTTCTTT CAWRAGQVTAFF
NA TRBJ2-1 TRBV10-1 NA TGCGCCAGCAGTGCGAACTTACAGGTGCTTGAGCAGTTCTTC CASSANLQVLEQFF
NA TRBJ2-7 TRBV4-3 NA TGCGCCAGCAGCCAAGATCGGCTAGAAAGCTACGAGCAGTACTTC CASSQDRLESYEQYF
many TRBJ2-1 TRBV4-1 TRBD2 TGCGCCAGCAGAGCCGCGGGACTAGCGGTTTACAATGAGCAGTTCTTC CASRAAGLAVYNEQFF
NA TRBJ2-5 TRBV7-3 NA TGTGCCAGCAGCTTATCGGTGTGGGAGACCCAGTACTTC CASSLSVWETQYF
few TRBJ2-7 TRBV2 NA TGTGCCAGCAGCGGCGACTTGGCCGAGCAGTACTTC CASSGDLAEQYF
NA TRBJ2-1 TRBV25-1 TRBD2 TGTGCCAGCAGTAGTAGCCCACTCGGGGGGAATGAGCAGTTCTTC CASSSSPLGGNEQFF
NA TRBJ2-7 TRBV19 NA TGTGCCAGTAGTATAATGGGGGGGCTTTCCTACGAGCAGTACTTC CASSIMGGLSYEQYF
NA TRBJ2-7 TRBV6-5 TRBD1 TGTGCCAGCAGTTCAACCGGGACAGGAATCTACGAGCAGTACTTC CASSSTGTGIYEQYF
many TRBJ2-3 TRBV6-4 TRBD2 TGTGCCAGCAGCCCAGCGGGAGATGGGAAAGATACGCAGTATTTT CASSPAGDGKDTQYF
NA TRBJ2-1 TRBV7-2 NA TGTGCCAGCAGCGGCTATACCCGGAGCTCCTACAATGAGCAGTTCTTC CASSGYTRSSYNEQFF
NA TRBJ2-5 TRBV5-1 TRBD2 TGCGCCAGCAGCACCCTAGCGGGAGGGAGTGAGACCCAGTACTTC CASSTLAGGSETQYF
NA TRBJ2-7 TRBV5-4 NA TGTGCCAGCAGCTGGAGCCGGGACACCTACGAGCAGTACTTC CASSWSRDTYEQYF
NA TRBJ1-5 TRBV27 NA TGTGCCAGCAGTCCCCCCCGCGGTAGCAATCAGCCCCAGCATTTT CASSPPRGSNQPQHF
NA TRBJ2-2 TRBV7-8 NA TGTGCCAGCAGCGCGAAGGCGGGCGGCGCGAACACCGGGGAGCTGTTTTTT CASSAKAGGANTGELFF
NA TRBJ2-7 TRBV4-1 TRBD2 TGCGCCAGCAGCCACCGCGCCGCGCGGGAGGACTACGAGCAGTACTTC CASSHRAAREDYEQYF
NA TRBJ2-1 TRBV7-2 TRBD2 TGTGCCAGCAGCCCAGCAGTCCTAGCGGGAGCAAATGAGCAGTTCTTC CASSPAVLAGANEQFF
NA TRBJ2-1 TRBV28 NA TGTGCCAGCAGTTCCTCATTCCCCCGGCAGTTCTTC CASSSSFPRQFF
NA TRBJ2-3 TRBV23-1 TRBD1 TGCGCCAGCAGTCTTCCGGGACAGGGAGAGGCCAAGGGCACAGATACGCAGTATTTT CASSLPGQGEAKGTDTQYF
NA TRBJ1-4 TRBV19 NA TGTGCCAGTAGTATAGAAGGGCCCAGAAGAGATGAAAAACTGTTTTTT CASSIEGPRRDEKLFF
NA TRBJ1-5 TRBV2 TRBD1 TGTGCCAGCAGAGCGGACAGGGCGGGTTATCAGCCCCAGCATTTT CASRADRAGYQPQHF